Shown below are 2 T cell receptor beta chains from a single sample sequenced in a study of blood T cell repertoires in COVID-19. Sequenced by immunoSEQ multiplex PCR; TCRdb stores in-frame clones only, minus some. This repertoire shows about 130,000 clones, about four fifths found once; its top ten account for 3% to 3.5%. The specimen sequenced was peripheral blood. The source of these receptors is a woman over 75 with acute or convalescent COVID-19.

This sequence joins TRBV24-1 and TRBJ1-5; 7 bases align to TRBD1. CDR1 and CDR2 (germline): KGHDR, SFDVKD. CDR3 length: 15 amino acids. Trimming removed 4 bases from V and 7 bases from J; junction bases left unmatched: 9. Here the CDR3 reads CATSDTRQGGQPQHF. CDR3 DNA sequence: TGTGCCACCAGTGACACAAGACAGGGTGGCCAGCCCCAGCATTTT.

The V and J genes are TRBV10-3 and TRBJ1-6; 7 bases fit TRBD1. This CDR3 comprises 15 residues. Germline loops: CDR1 ENHRY, CDR2 SYGVKD. The V gene end was trimmed by 6 bases and the J gene end by 2 bases; junction bases not matched to a gene: 4. CDR3 sequence reads: CAISDRDAYNSPLHF. CDR3 DNA sequence: TGTGCCATCAGCGACAGGGACGCCTATAATTCACCCCTCCACTTT.